A selection of T cell receptor beta chains follows, all from one sample in a study of blood T cells in healthy people across ages. One entry per CDR3 protein results from TCRdb running MiXCR on the 5' RACE reads. The sample lists 1.5 million to 2 million distinct CDR3 sequences, 40% to 55% occurring once. Sequencing was carried out using blood. These receptors all come from a woman in her thirties or forties in good health. The CDR3 runs from the conserved cysteine through the conserved F or W. Fields, in order: clone size, D gene, V gene, J gene, CDR3 length, CDR3 DNA, CDR3 protein. D genes are given only for firm matches. A clone size is listed for some rows: how often the clone was seen (once, few, many), or a class if it is expanded.

>.|.|TRBV11-1|TRBJ2-7|17
TGTGCCAGCAGCGCTCCTGTACAGAAGAGCTCCTACAATGAGCAGTACTTC
CASSAPVQKSSYNEQYF
>.|TRBD2|TRBV4-2|TRBJ2-3|17
TGTGCCAGCAGCCCACGAGGAGGGCGGGAGACCACAGATACGCAGTATTTT
CASSPRGGRETTDTQYF
>few|.|TRBV15|TRBJ2-4|14
TGTGCCACCAGGCCAACTGAAGCCAAAAACATTCAGTACTTC
CATRPTEAKNIQYF
>.|.|TRBV12-3/TRBV12-4|TRBJ1-4|14
TGTGCCAGCAGTTTCCGGGACGAAGGTGAAAAACTGTTTTTT
CASSFRDEGEKLFF
>few|.|TRBV25-1|TRBJ2-7|13
TGTGCCAGCAGTGATTTGGAAAGCTATGAGCAGTACTTC
CASSDLESYEQYF
>few|.|TRBV29-1|TRBJ2-5|13
TGCAGCGTTGGGACAGTTGTAGGAGAGACCCAGTACTTC
CSVGTVVGETQYF
>many|TRBD2|TRBV20-1|TRBJ2-3|14
TGCAGTGCTAGAACTAGCGGACGCACAGATACGCAGTATTTT
CSARTSGRTDTQYF
>.|.|TRBV6-6|TRBJ1-1|16
TGTGCCAGCAGTTACCCCCCGTCGGGGGTGAACACTGAAGCTTTCTTT
CASSYPPSGVNTEAFF
>few|TRBD2|TRBV5-1|TRBJ2-7|14
TGCGCCAGCAGCAGGCTAGCGGGGGCAAACGAGCAGTACTTC
CASSRLAGANEQYF
>.|.|TRBV4-3|TRBJ2-1|15
TGCGCCAGCAGCCAAGCCCAGACAGGACCGGCCGAGCAGTTCTTC
CASSQAQTGPAEQFF
>.|.|TRBV7-9|TRBJ2-1|16
TGTGCCAGCAGCCCACGGACGGAGAGCTCCTACAATGAGCAGTTCTTC
CASSPRTESSYNEQFF
>many|.|TRBV20-1|TRBJ2-4|15
TGCAGTGCTAGAGAGAGCGGATTAGCCAAAAACATTCAGTACTTC
CSARESGLAKNIQYF
>few|.|TRBV24-1|TRBJ1-2|11
TGTGCCACCAGTGATCGGACGCTCTACACCTTC
CATSDRTLYTF
>.|TRBD2|TRBV7-8|TRBJ2-1|16
TGTGCCAGCAGCATCGGACTAGCGGGCACCTACAATGAGCAGTTCTTC
CASSIGLAGTYNEQFF
>.|.|TRBV20-1|TRBJ1-5|16
TGCAGTGCTAGAGAGGGCCGGGGGTTAAGCAATCAGCCCCAGCATTTT
CSAREGRGLSNQPQHF
>.|TRBD2|TRBV7-2|TRBJ2-7|15
TGTGCCAGCAGCTCAAAGGGCGGGGGAGCCTACGAGCAGTACTTC
CASSSKGGGAYEQYF
>.|TRBD1|TRBV6-2/TRBV6-3|TRBJ2-7|12
TGTGCCACCCTGGACAGGTCCTACGAGCAGTACTTC
CATLDRSYEQYF
>few|TRBD2|TRBV4-3|TRBJ2-1|17
TGCGCCAGCAGCCAAGTTAGGGCTAGCGGGGCGTACAATGAGCAGTTCTTC
CASSQVRASGAYNEQFF
>.|.|TRBV2|TRBJ2-3|16
TGTGCCAGCAGTCGACTAACCTCCCGCTATGGAGATACGCAGTATTTT
CASSRLTSRYGDTQYF
>.|TRBD2|TRBV5-1|TRBJ2-3|19
TGCGCCAGCAGCTCCACTAGACTGGGGGGGACTAGAAGAGGAGATACGCAGTATTTT
CASSSTRLGGTRRGDTQYF
>.|.|TRBV27|TRBJ1-6|13
TGTGCCTGTAGAATGGGGGGAAACTCACCCCTCCACTTT
CACRMGGNSPLHF
>once|TRBD1|TRBV7-2|TRBJ2-1|16
TGTGCCAGCAGCATAGTAAGGGACAGGGGTAGCGATGAGCAGTTCTTC
CASSIVRDRGSDEQFF
>.|.|TRBV20-1|TRBJ1-6|14
TGCAGTGCTAGGACCGTGGGGCGGAATTCACCCCTCCACTTT
CSARTVGRNSPLHF
>.|.|TRBV20-1|TRBJ2-5|13
TGCAGTGCTAGTTGGGGGGTGGGGGAGACCCAGTACTTC
CSASWGVGETQYF
>many|.|TRBV4-2|TRBJ1-5|14
TGTGCCAGCAGCCAAGGCCTTAGCAATCAGCCCCAGCATTTT
CASSQGLSNQPQHF
>.|TRBD1|TRBV20-1|TRBJ1-1|15
TGCAGTGCTAGACCCCATAACAGGGGGAGCACTGAAGCTTTCTTT
CSARPHNRGSTEAFF
>.|.|TRBV12-3/TRBV12-4|TRBJ2-1|16
TGTGCCAGCAGTTTCCCCGGCCCGGTCTCTGACAATGAGCAGTTCTTC
CASSFPGPVSDNEQFF
>few|TRBD2|TRBV20-1|TRBJ2-1|15
TGCAGTGCCAGGGGTGCGGGGGGGTTTATAAATGAGCAGTTCTTC
CSARGAGGFINEQFF
>.|.|TRBV13|TRBJ2-3|16
TGTGCCAGCAGCTCACCCGGGACCCGTAGCACAGATACGCAGTATTTT
CASSSPGTRSTDTQYF
>.|.|TRBV4-3|TRBJ2-7|14
TGCGCCAGCAGCCAAGCCCCCGGTGGGGGTCAGCAGTACTTC
CASSQAPGGGQQYF
>.|.|TRBV20-1|TRBJ1-6|14
TGCAGTGCTAGTCACGGGTTGTATAATTCACCCCTCCACTTT
CSASHGLYNSPLHF
>.|TRBD2|TRBV7-2|TRBJ2-3|17
TGTGCCAGCAGCCCGGATGCCCGGGGGGGCAGGGCAGATACGCAGTATTTT
CASSPDARGGRADTQYF
>once|.|TRBV10-3|TRBJ2-5|15
TGTGCCATCAGTGGGGACGAGGGGTTGGGGGAGACCCAGTACTTC
CAISGDEGLGETQYF
>.|TRBD2|TRBV28|TRBJ2-1|22
TGTGCCAGCAGCCCCCCCCCGACCCTGGGACTAGCGGGGTCGATTTCCTACAATGAGCAGTTCTTC
CASSPPPTLGLAGSISYNEQFF
>once|TRBD2|TRBV28|TRBJ2-5|16
TGTGCCAGCAGTTTGATTAGCGGGGGAGCCTTGGTGACCCAGTACTTC
CASSLISGGALVTQYF